Below are 16 T cell receptor beta chains sequenced from a single sample in a study of siplizumab effects on memory and regulatory T cells. Using immunoSEQ multiplex PCR, the repertoire was profiled, and TCRdb retains in-frame clones only, with some absent. Seen here are about 100,000 clones, 94% observed once, and the top ten hold roughly 0.61%. Sequenced sample: Tregs sorted from blood. Every receptor here comes from a human donor in good health.

The chain is built from TRBV10-1 and TRBJ1-1; no reliable D call. This CDR3 has 14 residues. Germline lookup yields CDR1 WNHNN and CDR2 SYGVQD (reference sequence). Trimming shortened V by 6 bases and J by 4 bases, and 15 bases separated the two germline ends. The CDR3: CASSGGGRGTEAFF. The CDR3, as DNA: TGCGCCAGCAGCGGAGGAGGACGAGGCACTGAAGCTTTCTTT.

This chain links TRBV5-1 with TRBJ1-1, with 9 positions matching TRBD1. The V segment lost 3 bases and the J segment 2 bases; nucleotides outside the gene matches: 8. CDR1 SGHRS and CDR2 YFSETQ come from the germline V gene. The CDR3 extends over 16 amino acids. CDR3 amino acids: CASSYDRGAVNTEAFF. CDR3 nucleotides: TGCGCCAGCAGCTATGACAGGGGGGCTGTAAACACTGAAGCTTTCTTT.

The V gene is TRBV28, the J gene TRBJ2-5; D ambiguous. The J call could be wrong; TRBJ2-7 is a better fit for the DNA end. The CDR3 sequence is 12 residues long. Per germline, CDR1 MDHEN and CDR2 SYDVKM. The CDR3 region has the DNA TGTGCCAGCAGTCTATTTTCCTACGAGCAGTACTTC. It translates to CASSLFSYEQYF.

J is TRBJ2-7 and V is TRBV15; TRBD2 aligns across 10 bases. There are 15 residues in the CDR3. Germline CDR1 LNHNV, CDR2 YYDKDF (reference sequence). Germline trimming cut 5 bases from V and 2 bases from J; bases unmatched to any gene: 6. In DNA form, the CDR3 reads TGTGCCACCAGCCCCGGACTAGCGGACCCCTACGAGCAGTACTTC. Protein sequence: CATSPGLADPYEQYF.

The V gene is TRBV5-6, the J gene TRBJ2-2; D call uncertain. This CDR3 region has 17 residues. The V and J ends lost 3 bases and 1 base respectively, with 16 bases between them. The V gene's germline CDR1 is SGHDT and CDR2 YYEEEE. CDR3: CASSWIHRPENTGELFF. CDR3 bases: TGTGCCAGCAGCTGGATACACCGCCCTGAGAACACCGGGGAGCTGTTTTTT.

This chain uses TRBV6-5 with TRBJ2-2; D tentatively reads TRBD1 or TRBD2 (5 bases each). This CDR3 has 15 amino acids. V was pared by 6 bases and J by 5 bases, with 16 bases between. Per the germline V gene, CDR1 is MNHEY and CDR2 is SVGAGI. CDR3 amino acids: CASSRGGRWTGELFF. The CDR3 DNA is TGTGCCAGCAGCCGGGGCGGAAGGTGGACCGGGGAGCTGTTTTTT.

Only a few counts were recorded for this clone. The chain is built from TRBV11-2 and TRBJ1-1; D not resolved. Trimming left V 5 bases short and J 0 bases short, with 13 bases between. The CDR3 covers 15 residues. Germline loops: CDR1 SGHAT, CDR2 FQNNGV. The CDR3 DNA is TGTGCCAGCAGCCCCTATTACGGTGTGAACACTGAAGCTTTCTTT. Protein: CASSPYYGVNTEAFF.

The gene calls are TRBV27 and TRBJ2-3, with D possibly being TRBD2 (7 bases). This CDR3 is 16 amino acids long. The germline V gene encodes CDR1 MNHEY and CDR2 SMNVEV (reference sequence). The germline V and J ends were trimmed by 3 bases and 4 bases, with 17 bases remaining between them. In DNA, the CDR3 is TGTGCCAGCAGTTTCGTAGCGGGCGGGGGCCCAGATACGCAGTATTTT. It translates to CASSFVAGGGPDTQYF.

This chain joins TRBV6-1 and TRBJ2-7; D uncertain. The germline V and J ends were trimmed by 4 bases and 3 bases, with 22 bases remaining between them. This CDR3 region has 17 residues. Germline-derived CDR1 and CDR2 are MNHNS and SASEGT. In DNA, the CDR3 is TGTGCCAGCAGTGTGTCCCCCTCCTTGTTGTGGGGCTACGAGCAGTACTTC. Translated: CASSVSPSLLWGYEQYF.

This chain links TRBV28 with TRBJ1-4; the match to TRBD1 covers 7 bases. CDR1 and CDR2 (germline): MDHEN, SYDVKM. The CDR3 totals 12 residues. Trimming took 10 bases from V and 8 from J; bases not matched to a gene: 7. The CDR3 loop is CATFTGEEKLFF. CDR3 nucleotide sequence: TGTGCCACCTTCACAGGGGAAGAAAAACTGTTTTTT.

This sequence joins TRBV7-8 and TRBJ1-3; perhaps TRBD1 as D (6 bases). Germline V gene sequence: CDR1 SGHVS, CDR2 FQNEAQ. Trimming left V 0 bases short and J 0 bases short, with 9 bases between. The CDR3 runs to 16 residues. CDR3 in DNA: TGTGCCAGCAGCTTAGCGGACAGCAACTCTGGAAACACCATATATTTT. Its translation is CASSLADSNSGNTIYF.

In its sample, this clone was seen once. This chain links TRBV5-4 with TRBJ2-1; 14 bases are a match to TRBD2. The ends lost 2 bases at V and 2 bases at J; junction bases unmatched: 6. The CDR3 totals 18 residues. Germline CDR1 reads SGHNT; CDR2 reads YYREEE (reference sequence). The CDR3: CASSFGGLAGGAYNEQFF. As DNA, the CDR3 is TGTGCCAGCAGCTTTGGAGGACTAGCGGGAGGAGCCTACAATGAGCAGTTCTTC. The full variable domain, in which reference TRBV5-4 and TRBJ2-1 provide the parts outside the CDR3, is ETGVTQSPTHLIKTRGQQVTLRCSSQSGHNTVSWYQQALGQGPQFIFQYYREEENGRGNFPPRFSGLQFPNYSSELNVNALELDDSALYLCASSFGGLAGGAYNEQFFGPGTRLTVL.

The chain has TRBV2 and TRBJ2-1; tentatively, D is TRBD2 (5 bases). CDR1 is SNHLY, CDR2 FYNNEI, per germline. The CDR3 sequence is 12 residues long. Trimming took off 5 bases at V and 7 bases at J, with 9 bases between the two ends. The DNA of the CDR3 is TGTGCCAGCAGTCCCCTAGCAAATGAGCAGTTCTTC. Translation gives CASSPLANEQFF.

CDR3 coding DNA: TGTGCCTGGAGGAGGGGTTACTACGAGCAGTACTTC. This translates into CAWRRGYYEQYF. The chain has TRBV30 and TRBJ2-7, with D perhaps TRBD1 or TRBD2 (5 bases each). This CDR3 comprises 12 residues. CDR1 and CDR2 (germline): GTSNPN, SVGIG (reference sequence). The germline V and J ends were trimmed by 3 bases and 3 bases, with 9 bases remaining between them.

The J gene is TRBJ1-5, the V gene TRBV6-1; D is uncertain. This CDR3 region has 12 residues. The V gene's germline CDR1 is MNHNS and CDR2 SASEGT. Trimming removed 2 bases at V and 9 bases at J, with 8 bases between. The CDR3 loop is CASSESFWPQHF. The CDR3 bases are TGTGCCAGCAGTGAATCTTTTTGGCCCCAGCATTTT.

DNA for the CDR3: TGCAGCGTATCTAGCGGGAGTACAGATACGCAGTATTTT. This sequence encodes CSVSSGSTDTQYF. The chain uses TRBV29-1 and TRBJ2-3; 10 nucleotides align to TRBD2. The ends lost 6 bases at V and 3 bases at J; junction bases unmatched: 3. This CDR3 has 13 amino acids. Per germline, CDR1 SQVTM and CDR2 ANQGSEA.